This T cell receptor (beta chain) was recovered during a study of control samples from healthy donors and cancer patients (dated by TCRdb to 2020 to 2021). For this chain, trimming is 3 bases at the V end and 8 bases at the J end, and the number of junction bases without a gene match is 9. The CDR3 measures 15 amino acids from cysteine to phenylalanine. Only the CDR3 region is kept as DNA, spanning 45 bases read in frame from base 1. Taken from the germline V gene, the CDR1 and CDR2 loops are KGHDR and SFDVKD. This clone was detected only once. Its antigen specificity is not known. Per-nucleotide qualities are absent, and no much larger clonotype sits a single base away. Library method: the immunoSEQ multiplex PCR assay. TCRdb's version of the immuneACCESS table is confined to in-frame rearrangements and falls short of the full clone set. An unresolved V gene accounts for under half of the shortfall where checked; the remainder is of unknown origin. The sample includes about 71,000 clones, with around nine tenths observed a single time. Jointly, the top ten make up under 20% of the sample.

Sequencing was carried out using PBMCs. Recombination connected TRBV24-1 to TRBJ2-1; TRBD1 agrees with 7 junctional bases. The receptor comes from a man between 60 and 75 years old with lung cancer. The CDR3 reads as follows: CATSDPSDRAYEQFF. The bases read TGTGCCACCAGTGATCCATCCGACAGGGCATATGAGCAGTTCTTC.